This T cell receptor beta chain was sequenced for a study of Ad26.COV2.S vaccination and SARS-CoV-2 variants. Background on the study: In the study, Ad26.COV2.S was injected intramuscularly once, or twice 56 days apart. Study-level findings and limits: Placebo recipients had lower spike-specific TCR breadth than vaccine recipients. Placebo and vaccine recipients had non-spike TCR breadth that was similar.

Libraries were prepared by immunoSEQ multiplex PCR; TCRdb keeps only in-frame clonotypes and omits some of them. The table shows fewer than 400,000 clones, with 70% to 90% occurring only once. Treatment described: some 20 received Ad26.COV2.S at low or high dose, single or two shots; about five received placebo; per-sample allocation not given. Samples came from day 63 after the first vaccine or placebo injection. As regards this clone: Its cognate antigen is unknown.

The CDR3 is 14 residues long. V shed 2 bases and J shed 1 base, with 8 bases lying between them. CDR1 is MNHEY, CDR2 SVGAGI, per germline. The chain is built from TRBV6-5 and TRBJ1-1, with no clear D. This receptor was identified in a person between 18 and 60 years old who received the Ad26.COV2.S COVID-19 vaccine or a placebo. The sample was peripheral blood, taken in a trial of Ad26.COV2.S vaccine versus placebo. CDR3 sequence (DNA): TGTGCCAGCAGTTACAGGGTCAGGAACACTGAAGCTTTCTTT. Its protein product is CASSYRVRNTEAFF.